Shown below are 21 T cell receptor beta chains from a single sample sequenced in a study of T cell responses to AZD1222 COVID-19 vaccine. TCRdb keeps only in-frame clones here, not all; method: immunoSEQ multiplex PCR. The data contain some 150,000 clones, roughly 88% of them singletons. The sample was peripheral blood, taken on day 0 of MenACWY control vaccination. All receptors come from an adult in good health.

The chain is built from TRBV12-3 or TRBV12-4 and TRBJ1-1, with unresolved D. With 2 bases removed from V and 0 bases from J, the gap between germline ends came to 4 bases. The CDR3 has 13 residues. The chain's CDR3 is CASSLRLNTEAFF. The CDR3 DNA is TGTGCCAGCAGTTTACGATTGAACACTGAAGCTTTCTTT.

The V call is TRBV6-5, the J call TRBJ1-4; D is perhaps TRBD1 (6 bases). Germline V gene lookup returns CDR1 MNHEY and CDR2 SVGAGI. The length of the CDR3 is 14 residues. The germline V and J ends were trimmed by 6 bases and 6 bases, with 14 bases remaining between them. CDR3 loop: CASSPEGGHEKLFF. The DNA for the CDR3 is TGTGCCAGCAGCCCGGAGGGGGGCCATGAAAAACTGTTTTTT.

V usage is TRBV7-8 and J usage is TRBJ2-2, with D possibly being TRBD1 (6 bases). Trimming took off 1 base at V and 6 bases at J, with 15 bases between the two ends. This CDR3 has 16 amino acids. Per the germline V gene, CDR1 is SGHVS and CDR2 is FQNEAQ. The CDR3 region is CASSLGVGGKSGELFF. The CDR3 DNA reads TGTGCCAGCAGCTTAGGGGTAGGGGGTAAATCCGGGGAGCTGTTTTTT. Full variable domain (outside the CDR3, taken from reference TRBV7-8 and TRBJ2-2): GAGVSQSPRYKVAKRGQDVALRCDPISGHVSLFWYQQALGQGPEFLTYFQNEAQLDKSGLPSDRFFAERPEGSVSTLKIQRTQQEDSAVYLCASSLGVGGKSGELFFGEGSRLTVL.

The genes are TRBV5-4 and TRBJ2-7; 10 positions agree with TRBD2. V was clipped by 2 bases and J by 2 bases; unmatched bases: 7. CDR1 and CDR2 (germline): SGHNT, YYREEE (reference sequence). The CDR3 is 16 amino acids. DNA for the CDR3: TGTGCCAGCAGCTTAGGTTCAAGCGGGGGGGCCTACGAGCAGTACTTC. It specifies CASSLGSSGGAYEQYF.

The rearrangement joins TRBV5-5 to TRBJ2-7; the match to TRBD1 covers 7 bases. The trim removed 4 bases at V and 1 base at J, leaving 8 bases unmatched. Germline loops: CDR1 SGHKS, CDR2 YYEKEE (reference sequence). The CDR3 spans 15 residues. CDR3 amino acids: CASSRGQLLSYEQYF. CDR3 nucleotide sequence: TGTGCCAGCAGCCGGGGACAGCTCCTTTCCTACGAGCAGTACTTC.

The chain couples TRBV27 to TRBJ2-3; D is unresolved. V was pared by 8 bases and J by 0 bases, with 18 bases between. The CDR3 is made up of 16 amino acids. Looked up from germline, CDR1 is MNHEY and CDR2 is SMNVEV (reference sequence). The CDR3 reads CASGWADKPSTDTQYF. DNA of the CDR3: TGTGCCAGCGGATGGGCAGATAAACCTAGCACAGATACGCAGTATTTT.

V and J are TRBV4-3 and TRBJ1-1, with no clear D. This CDR3 comprises 14 residues. V lost 0 bases to trimming and J lost 0 bases, with 5 bases between them. Germline CDR1 reads LGHNA; CDR2 reads YSLEER. The CDR3 DNA sequence: TGCGCCAGCAGCCAAGATGGGATGAACACTGAAGCTTTCTTT. This translates into CASSQDGMNTEAFF.

In DNA, the CDR3 is TGTGCCAGCAGCTTAGGTCAGGGAAACTATGGCTACACCTTC. It yields the protein CASSLGQGNYGYTF. V usage is TRBV7-9 and J usage is TRBJ1-2; tentatively, D is TRBD1 (5 bases). Germline CDR1 SEHNR, CDR2 FQNEAQ (reference sequence). The V gene lost 1 base and the J gene lost 2 bases, with 8 bases spanning the gap. The CDR3 spans 14 residues. Looking up the rest from reference TRBV7-9 and TRBJ1-2 gives the full variable domain: DTGVSQNPRHKITKRGQNVTFRCDPISEHNRLYWYRQTLGQGPEFLTYFQNEAQLEKSRLLSDRFSAERPKGSFSTLEIQRTEQGDSAMYLCASSLGQGNYGYTFGSGTRLTVV.

The V gene is TRBV29-1, the J gene TRBJ2-3; 8 bases map to TRBD2. The ends lost 5 bases at V and 6 bases at J; junction bases unmatched: 10. CDR1 is SQVTM, CDR2 ANQGSEA, per germline. This CDR3 spans 14 amino acids. This chain's CDR3 is CSVLGGLVYDTQYF. In DNA, the CDR3 is TGCAGCGTTTTAGGGGGACTAGTTTACGATACGCAGTATTTT.

The V call is TRBV7-9, the J call TRBJ1-1; D call uncertain. Trimming pared 7 bases from V and 8 bases from J, leaving 17 bases between. CDR3 length equals 13 residues. In germline, CDR1 is SEHNR, CDR2 FQNEAQ (reference sequence). The CDR3 reads CASTPSRRLEAFF. The CDR3 DNA sequence: TGTGCCAGCACTCCCTCGCGACGGTTAGAAGCTTTCTTT.

The V and J genes are TRBV7-9 and TRBJ2-3, with a tentative D call TRBD1 (5 bases). The CDR3 runs 14 residues. Germline V gene data show CDR1 as SEHNR and CDR2 as FQNEAQ (reference sequence). With 1 base removed from V and 5 bases from J, the gap between germline ends came to 10 bases. The CDR3, as DNA: TGTGCCAGCAGCTTAGGTCAGGGAATAGATACGCAGTATTTT. Protein product: CASSLGQGIDTQYF.

A single count supports this clone. The chain carries TRBV18 and TRBJ1-5; 7 bases line up with TRBD1. The germline V gene has CDR1 KGHSH and CDR2 LQKENI. This CDR3 has 14 amino acids. Trimming at V came to 4 bases and at J to 11 bases, leaving 11 bases not matched to a gene. Here the CDR3 DNA reads TGTGCCAGCTCACTACAGGGGCCCCATGGAGCCCAGCATTTT. It yields the protein CASSLQGPHGAQHF.

V is TRBV28 and J is TRBJ1-2; D is possibly TRBD1 (5 bases). The V gene lost 6 bases and the J gene lost 2 bases, with 16 bases spanning the gap. The CDR3 contains 15 residues. Germline V gene lookup returns CDR1 MDHEN and CDR2 SYDVKM. DNA of the CDR3: TGTGCCAGCAGAAAACCGGGAGGGGTAAACTATGGCTACACCTTC. Its translation: CASRKPGGVNYGYTF.

The chain couples TRBV7-9 to TRBJ2-5, with 16 bases matching TRBD2. Germline lookup yields CDR1 SEHNR and CDR2 FQNEAQ (reference sequence). The V gene end was trimmed by 6 bases and the J gene end by 5 bases; junction bases not matched to a gene: 9. The CDR3 loop spans 17 amino acids. The CDR3 region has the DNA TGTGCCAGCAGTCAAGGGACTAGCGGGAGGGCCCGGGAGACCCAGTACTTC. It codes for CASSQGTSGRARETQYF.

The chain joins TRBV6-2 or TRBV6-3 to TRBJ1-5, with TRBD1 matching over 8 bases. CDR1 and CDR2 from the germline V gene are MNHEY and SVGEGT. With 2 bases clipped from V and 7 bases from J, the junction kept 4 bases outside the gene matches. This CDR3 contains 14 residues. The CDR3 loop reads CASSYAGGGQPQHF. In nucleotides, the CDR3 is TGTGCCAGCAGTTACGCAGGGGGCGGCCAGCCCCAGCATTTT.

This clone was counted once. The rearrangement links TRBV15 to TRBJ1-3; D is possibly TRBD1 (5 bases). CDR1 is LNHNV and CDR2 is YYDKDF in the germline V gene (reference sequence). The CDR3 runs to 16 residues. V lost 6 bases to trimming and J lost 0 bases, with 15 bases between them. The CDR3 nucleotides are TGTGCCACCAGAGACAGCAGGGTCCTCTCTGGAAACACCATATATTTT. Residues: CATRDSRVLSGNTIYF.

This sequence joins TRBV2 and TRBJ1-1; 9 positions agree with TRBD1. After removal of 6 bases from V and 7 bases from J, the junction contained 9 bases not matched to a gene. Germline CDR1 and CDR2: SNHLY and FYNNEI. This CDR3 contains 14 residues. CDR3 coding DNA: TGTGCCAGCAGGGCGGGACAGGGCGGAGGTGAAGCTTTCTTT. As protein: CASRAGQGGGEAFF.

Details on this clone: Different DNA sequences within this sample yield the same CDR3. The J gene is TRBJ1-1, the V gene TRBV18; perhaps TRBD1 as D (5 bases). This CDR3 is built from 13 residues. Trimming took off 6 bases at V and 7 bases at J, with 15 bases between the two ends. The germline gives CDR1 KGHSH, CDR2 LQKENI. CDR3 residues: CASSPPGRSEAFF. Here the CDR3 DNA reads TGTGCCAGCTCTCCGCCGGGGCGGAGTGAAGCTTTCTTT.

The gene calls are TRBV5-4 and TRBJ1-6; no reliable D call. V was pared by 9 bases and J by 7 bases, with 26 bases between. The CDR3 extends over 17 amino acids. Germline-derived CDR1 and CDR2 are SGHNT and YYREEE (reference sequence). CDR3 nucleotide sequence: TGTGCCACTTATTGGATGCCCCGAACACTTCAAAATTCACCCCTCCACTTT. Protein sequence: CATYWMPRTLQNSPLHF. The complete variable domain, with remaining parts taken from reference TRBV5-4 and TRBJ1-6, reads ETGVTQSPTHLIKTRGQQVTLRCSSQSGHNTVSWYQQALGQGPQFIFQYYREEENGRGNFPPRFSGLQFPNYSSELNVNALELDDSALYLCATYWMPRTLQNSPLHFGNGTRLTVT.

This sequence joins TRBV11-3 and TRBJ2-1, with TRBD1 matching 9 bases. Germline values: CDR1 SGHNT, CDR2 YENEEA. The CDR3 is 13 amino acids. V lost 4 bases and J lost 13; bases outside the gene matches: 8. The CDR3 reads CASSYPQGQGQFF. In DNA, the CDR3 is TGTGCCAGCAGCTATCCCCAGGGACAGGGCCAGTTCTTC.

This clone was recorded once. V is TRBV28 and J is TRBJ2-1; TRBD1 or TRBD2 may be the D gene (6 bases each). The V and J ends lost 6 bases and 5 bases respectively, with 17 bases between them. Germline V gene sequence: CDR1 MDHEN, CDR2 SYDVKM. The CDR3 consists of 15 residues. CDR3 sequence (DNA): TGTGCCAGCAGACCCATGGGGGGCCCCAACAATGAGCAGTTCTTC. Amino acid sequence: CASRPMGGPNNEQFF.